This TCR beta chain emerged from a study of cytotoxic CD8 clonotypes in ibrutinib-treated CLL. Across the study: Patients: over 9 relapsed/refractory, roughly 14 treatment-naive, 17 IGHV unmutated. Following a median roughly 13 months of treatment, with a range of 6 to 36, response samples were taken.

Trimming cost V 0 bases and J 2 bases, with 11 bases left between them. Germline CDR1 reads SGDLS; CDR2 reads YYNGEE. This CDR3 spans 15 amino acids. Overall study findings and caveats: Clonality increased with ibrutinib response but returned toward baseline at progression.

As to this clone: Antigen: not known.

Deep sequencing aimed at 1 in 200,000 to 1 in 1 million T cells' resolution. Sequencing was performed with immunoSEQ multiplex PCR; in TCRdb, only in-frame clones are kept and a portion is missing. The data show about 29,000 clones, 75% to 80% seen once. Source: PBMCs, taken after 36 months of ibrutinib treatment. This TCR was sampled from a human donor with chronic lymphocytic leukemia. The chain recombines TRBV9 with TRBJ2-5; D unclear. This CDR3 reads CASSVGLEDQETQYF. For the CDR3, the DNA is TGTGCCAGCAGCGTAGGGCTAGAAGATCAAGAGACCCAGTACTTC.